This T cell receptor beta chain is from a study of cytomegalovirus exposure and HLA in healthy donors. The study, taken as a whole, reports: Equally common other TCR beta chains were less clonally expanded than HLA-associated ones, a later analysis found.

This clone was counted once. Its matching antigen is unknown. The CDR3 length is 17 residues. The V and J ends lost 5 bases and 1 base respectively, with 15 bases between them. Germline V gives CDR1 LNHDA, CDR2 SQIVND (reference sequence). This PCR relied on a set of 60 Vbeta primers and 13 Jbeta primers. Method: immunoSEQ multiplex PCR; TCRdb's copy keeps in-frame clones and lacks some. The table shows approximately 140,000 clones, with about 78% occurring only once. This clonotype originated in a human donor in good health. The sequenced sample consisted of PBMCs. The chain couples TRBV19 to TRBJ2-6; a weak D match, TRBD1 (5 bases). The CDR3: CASSWAGSRSGANVLTF. DNA for the CDR3: TGTGCCAGTAGTTGGGCAGGGTCACGGTCTGGGGCCAACGTCCTGACTTTC.